This T cell receptor beta chain stems from a study of T cell responses to AZD1222 COVID-19 vaccine. General study findings and limits: Seropositivity was recorded at baseline in only six AZD1222 recipients. Repertoire samples came only from after the peak T cell response. Most donors were white British and more were female, and clonal diversity was possibly underestimated.

Pooling covered second doses at about 4 or about 12 weeks. As regards this clone: Its antigen is not known.

CDR3 length: 15 residues. V dropped 0 bases and J dropped 1 base, with 9 bases sitting between them. The germline CDR1 and CDR2 sequences are SGHVS and FQNEAQ. Using immunoSEQ multiplex PCR, the repertoire was profiled, and TCRdb retains in-frame clones only, with some absent. The table has over 130,000 clones, 92% seen once. The chain couples TRBV7-8 to TRBJ1-1; no reliable D call. Source: peripheral blood, taken 28 days after the second AZD1222 dose. This receptor was taken from an adult who received the AZD1222 COVID-19 vaccine. This chain's CDR3 is CASSLALDGNTEAFF. Written as DNA, the CDR3 is TGTGCCAGCAGCTTAGCGCTTGATGGGAACACTGAAGCTTTCTTT.